This TCR beta chain was sequenced for a study of blood T cell repertoires in COVID-19. Clones were read by immunoSEQ multiplex PCR, and TCRdb kept only the in-frame ones, dropping some. The sample comprises 350,000 or so clones, roughly 90% of which are singletons, and about 0.94% rests with the top ten. The CDR3 spans 12 residues. This clone appeared once. One end of the junction fails to match germline, which may point to a read error. Sequencing was performed on PBMCs or T cells enriched from blood (not recorded which). The rearrangement uses TRBV12-3 or TRBV12-4 and TRBJ2-7, with D tentatively TRBD1 (5 bases). The receptor was derived from a woman aged 25 to 45 who had been exposed to COVID-19. The CDR3 region has the DNA TGTGCCACCAGTAAAAGGGGCTACGAGCAGTACTTC. This codes for CATSKRGYEQYF.